This T cell receptor beta chain was profiled in a study of shared clonotypes between healthy human individuals. In the case of this clone: The antigen remains undetermined.

Study-wide findings and caveats: Expectations were that clonotype sharing among donors would be affected by sequencing depth. Rarefaction showed that sequencing of sorted subsets was incomplete (despite large depth).

TCRdb keeps only in-frame clones here, not all; method: immunoSEQ multiplex PCR. The profile covers approximately 2.5 million clones, with approximately 93% appearing a single time and about 0.34% taken by the ten largest. The material sequenced was naive CD4+ T cells from PBMCs. Sample subset: CD45RA+ positively selected. The origin of this receptor is a man aged 18 to 29 in good health. Some clones in this sample may be carry-over from other donors' samples.

The CDR3 nucleotides read TGTGCCAGCAGTTACGGGGAGTTCCAGCCCCAGCATTTT. This encodes CASSYGEFQPQHF. The rearrangement links TRBV6-5 to TRBJ1-5; D call uncertain. Between the trimmed V and J ends, which lost 2 bases and 7 bases, there was a span of 9 bases. Germline lookup yields CDR1 MNHEY and CDR2 SVGAGI. There are 13 residues in the CDR3.